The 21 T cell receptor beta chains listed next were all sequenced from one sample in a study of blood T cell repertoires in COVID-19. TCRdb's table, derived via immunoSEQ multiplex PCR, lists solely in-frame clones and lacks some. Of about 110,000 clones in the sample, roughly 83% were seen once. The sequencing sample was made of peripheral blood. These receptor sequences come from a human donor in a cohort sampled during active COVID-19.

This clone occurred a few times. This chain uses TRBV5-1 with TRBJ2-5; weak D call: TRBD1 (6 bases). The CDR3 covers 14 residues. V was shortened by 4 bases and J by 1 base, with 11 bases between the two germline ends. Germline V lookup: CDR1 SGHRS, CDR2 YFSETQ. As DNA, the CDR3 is TGCGCCAGCAGCGGAGGACAGCTCCAAGAGACCCAGTACTTC. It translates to CASSGGQLQETQYF.

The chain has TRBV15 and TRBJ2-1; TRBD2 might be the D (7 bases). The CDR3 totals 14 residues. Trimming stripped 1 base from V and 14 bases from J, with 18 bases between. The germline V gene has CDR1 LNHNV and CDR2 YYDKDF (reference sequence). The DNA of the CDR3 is TGTGCCACCAGCAGAGGGCCAGGGGCGGGAGTCGAGTTCTTC. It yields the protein CATSRGPGAGVEFF.

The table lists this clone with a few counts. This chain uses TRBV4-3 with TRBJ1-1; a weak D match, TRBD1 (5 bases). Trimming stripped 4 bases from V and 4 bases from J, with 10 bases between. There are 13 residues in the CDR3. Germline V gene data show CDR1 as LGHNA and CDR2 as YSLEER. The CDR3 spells CASSLGRGTEAFF. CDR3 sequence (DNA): TGCGCCAGCAGCCTTGGTAGGGGCACTGAAGCTTTCTTT.

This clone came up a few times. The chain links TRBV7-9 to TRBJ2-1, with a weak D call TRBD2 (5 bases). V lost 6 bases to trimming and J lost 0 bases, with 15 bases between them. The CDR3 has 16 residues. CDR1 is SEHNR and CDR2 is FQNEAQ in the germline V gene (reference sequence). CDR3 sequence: CASSHSSGGSYNEQFF. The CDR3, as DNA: TGTGCCAGCAGTCATTCCAGCGGAGGCTCCTACAATGAGCAGTTCTTC.

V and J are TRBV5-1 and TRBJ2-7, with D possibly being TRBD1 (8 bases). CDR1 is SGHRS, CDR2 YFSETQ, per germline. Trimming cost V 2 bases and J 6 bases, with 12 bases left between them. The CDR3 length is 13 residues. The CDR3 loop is CASSLQGGGEQYF. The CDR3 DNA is TGCGCCAGCAGCTTACAGGGGGGGGGCGAGCAGTACTTC.

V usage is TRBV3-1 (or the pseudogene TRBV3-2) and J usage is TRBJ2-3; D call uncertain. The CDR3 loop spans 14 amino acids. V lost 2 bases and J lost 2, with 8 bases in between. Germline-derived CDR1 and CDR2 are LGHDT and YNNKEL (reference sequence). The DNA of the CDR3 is TGTGCCAGCAGCCAAATGCGATCCACAGATACGCAGTATTTT. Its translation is CASSQMRSTDTQYF.

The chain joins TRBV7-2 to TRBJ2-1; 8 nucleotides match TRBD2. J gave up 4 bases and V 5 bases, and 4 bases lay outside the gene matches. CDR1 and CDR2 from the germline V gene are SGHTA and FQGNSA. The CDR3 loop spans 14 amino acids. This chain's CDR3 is CASSLLAVYNEQFF. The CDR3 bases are TGTGCCAGCAGCCTACTAGCGGTGTACAATGAGCAGTTCTTC.

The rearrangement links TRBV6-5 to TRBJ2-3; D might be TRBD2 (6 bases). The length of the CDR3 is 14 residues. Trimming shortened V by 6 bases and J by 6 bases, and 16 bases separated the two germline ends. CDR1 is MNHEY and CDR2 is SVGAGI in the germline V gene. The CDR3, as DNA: TGTGCCAGCAGGCCCCCGGCGGGGTTTGATACGCAGTATTTT. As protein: CASRPPAGFDTQYF.

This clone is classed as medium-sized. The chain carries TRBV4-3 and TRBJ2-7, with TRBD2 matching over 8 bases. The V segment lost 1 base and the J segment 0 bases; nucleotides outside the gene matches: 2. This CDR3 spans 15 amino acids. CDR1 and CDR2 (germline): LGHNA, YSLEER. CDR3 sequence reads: CASSQVAGNSYEQYF. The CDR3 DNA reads TGCGCCAGCAGCCAAGTAGCGGGAAACTCCTACGAGCAGTACTTC.

Here the CDR3 reads CASSLGQSRTDTQYF. The CDR3 DNA reads as TGTGCCAGCAGCTTGGGACAGTCCCGCACAGATACGCAGTATTTT. The V and J genes are TRBV5-4 and TRBJ2-3; D possibly corresponds to TRBD1 (5 bases). The CDR3 is 15 residues long. The V and J ends lost 0 bases and 1 base respectively, with 9 bases between them. The germline gives CDR1 SGHNT, CDR2 YYREEE (reference sequence).

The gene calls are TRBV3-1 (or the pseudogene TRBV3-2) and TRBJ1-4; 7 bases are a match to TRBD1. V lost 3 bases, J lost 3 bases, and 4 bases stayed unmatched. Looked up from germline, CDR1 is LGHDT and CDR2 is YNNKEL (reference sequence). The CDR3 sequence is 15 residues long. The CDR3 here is CASSQGDRANEKLFF. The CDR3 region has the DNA TGTGCCAGCAGCCAGGGAGACAGGGCTAATGAAAAACTGTTTTTT.

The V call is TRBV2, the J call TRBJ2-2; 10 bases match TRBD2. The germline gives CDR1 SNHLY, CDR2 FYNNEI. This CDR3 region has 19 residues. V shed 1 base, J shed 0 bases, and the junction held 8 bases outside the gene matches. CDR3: CASSEVRLAGEANTGELFF. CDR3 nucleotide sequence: TGTGCCAGCAGTGAAGTGCGGCTAGCGGGGGAAGCGAACACCGGGGAGCTGTTTTTT.

The CDR3 DNA follows: TGTGCCAGCAGCGCGCAACAGGACTCTGGAAACACCATATATTTT. Translating it yields CASSAQQDSGNTIYF. This rearrangement joins TRBV9 to TRBJ1-3, with D maybe TRBD1 (5 bases). CDR1 is SGDLS, CDR2 YYNGEE, per germline. V was shortened by 3 bases and J by 0 bases, with 10 bases between the two germline ends. This CDR3 contains 15 residues.

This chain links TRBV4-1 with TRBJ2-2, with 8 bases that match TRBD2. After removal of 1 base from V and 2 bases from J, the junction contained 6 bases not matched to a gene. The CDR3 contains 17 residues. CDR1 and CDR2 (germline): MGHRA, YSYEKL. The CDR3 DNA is TGCGCCAGCAGCCAAGCGTTCCTAGCGGGCAACACCGGGGAGCTGTTTTTT. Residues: CASSQAFLAGNTGELFF.

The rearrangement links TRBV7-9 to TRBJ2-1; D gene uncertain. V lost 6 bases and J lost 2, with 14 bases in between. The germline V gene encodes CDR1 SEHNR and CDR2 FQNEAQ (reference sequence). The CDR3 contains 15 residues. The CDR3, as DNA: TGTGCCAGCAGATACAACCTGGGCACCTACAATGAGCAGTTCTTC. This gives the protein CASRYNLGTYNEQFF. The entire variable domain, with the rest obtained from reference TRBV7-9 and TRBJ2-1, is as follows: DTGVSQNPRHKITKRGQNVTFRCDPISEHNRLYWYRQTLGQGPEFLTYFQNEAQLEKSRLLSDRFSAERPKGSFSTLEIQRTEQGDSAMYLCASRYNLGTYNEQFFGPGTRLTVL.

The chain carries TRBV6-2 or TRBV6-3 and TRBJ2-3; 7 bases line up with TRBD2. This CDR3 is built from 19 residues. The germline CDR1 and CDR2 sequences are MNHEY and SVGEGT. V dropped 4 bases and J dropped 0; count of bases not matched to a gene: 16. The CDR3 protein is CASSSDFSGQLTSTDTQYF. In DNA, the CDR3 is TGTGCCAGCAGTTCCGACTTTAGCGGGCAACTTACTAGCACAGATACGCAGTATTTT.

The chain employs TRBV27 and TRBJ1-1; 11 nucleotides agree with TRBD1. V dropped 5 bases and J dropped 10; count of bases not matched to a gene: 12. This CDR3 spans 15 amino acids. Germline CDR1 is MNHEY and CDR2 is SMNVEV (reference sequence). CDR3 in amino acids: CASSKASGQGVVAFF. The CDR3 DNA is TGTGCCAGCAGTAAAGCTTCGGGACAGGGGGTTGTAGCTTTCTTT.

In DNA, the CDR3 is TGTGCCAGCTCACCGATCTCCGCGGGAGGGCCAGGGAACACCGGGGAGCTGTTTTTT. Protein sequence: CASSPISAGGPGNTGELFF. The chain uses TRBV18 and TRBJ2-2, with 9 bases matching TRBD2. With 3 bases clipped from V and 1 base from J, the junction kept 12 bases outside the gene matches. CDR1 is KGHSH and CDR2 is LQKENI in the germline V gene. This CDR3 spans 19 amino acids.

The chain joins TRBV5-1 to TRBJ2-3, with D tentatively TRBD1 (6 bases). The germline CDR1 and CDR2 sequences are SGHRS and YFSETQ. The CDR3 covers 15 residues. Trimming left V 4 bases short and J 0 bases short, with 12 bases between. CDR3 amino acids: CASSNGTTSTDTQYF. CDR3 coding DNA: TGCGCCAGCAGCAACGGGACAACTAGCACAGATACGCAGTATTTT.

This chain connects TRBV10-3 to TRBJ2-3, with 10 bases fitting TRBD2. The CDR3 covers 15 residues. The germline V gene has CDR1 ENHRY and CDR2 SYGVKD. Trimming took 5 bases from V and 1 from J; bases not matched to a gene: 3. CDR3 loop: CAISTSGIGTDTQYF. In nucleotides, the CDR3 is TGTGCCATCAGTACTAGCGGGATTGGCACAGATACGCAGTATTTT.

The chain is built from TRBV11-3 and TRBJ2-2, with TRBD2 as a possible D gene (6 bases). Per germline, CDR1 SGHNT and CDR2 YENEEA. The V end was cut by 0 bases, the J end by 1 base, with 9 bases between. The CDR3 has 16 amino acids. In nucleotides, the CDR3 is TGTGCCAGCAGCTTAGAGGCGGGGAAGAACACCGGGGAGCTGTTTTTT. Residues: CASSLEAGKNTGELFF.